This TCR beta chain comes out of a study of T cells after yellow fever vaccination. Looking at the study overall: Where fractions had low cell numbers, libraries were prepared from them with the SMART-Seq v4 Ultra Low Input RNA kit. Overall study results and limits: Booster samples showed a return of most primary-vaccination clones (approximately 95% CD4, 88% CD8).

The authors made TCR cDNA by 5'RACE template switching, adding a universal primer site and UMIs. TCRdb used MiXCR to reprocess the 5' RACE reads, holding one entry per CDR3 protein. This sample yields about 260,000 distinct CDR3 sequences, of which about an eighth are seen a single time; around 0.49% belongs to the top ten. This clonotype was counted ten times or more. Its antigen is unknown. The input for sequencing was CD4+ T cells sorted from PBMCs, taken 45 days after the yellow fever booster vaccination. This TCR was recovered from a man aged 30 to 45 who received the YFV17D yellow fever vaccine.

CDR3 in DNA: TGCAGTGCCCCCCGACTAGCGCCCTTTGGAGATACGCAGTATTTT. This sequence encodes CSAPRLAPFGDTQYF. The V gene is TRBV20-1, the J gene TRBJ2-3; 8 nucleotides align to TRBD2. Germline lookup yields CDR1 DFQATT and CDR2 SNEGSKA (reference sequence). The J segment lost 5 bases and the V segment lost 6 bases, leaving 13 bases of the junction unmatched. The CDR3 runs 15 residues.